This TCR beta chain appears in the sequencing data of a study of blood T cell repertoires in COVID-19. Using immunoSEQ multiplex PCR, the repertoire was profiled, and TCRdb retains in-frame clones only, with some absent. The table shows 200,000 to 250,000 clones, with 86% occurring only once. Sequencing was done on a sample of peripheral blood. The receptor was isolated from a man aged 45-65 years with acute or convalescent COVID-19.

The chain's CDR3 is CASRQGSGNTIYF. DNA for the CDR3: TGTGCCAGCAGGCAGGGCTCTGGAAACACCATATATTTT. The gene calls are TRBV6-5 and TRBJ1-3; tentative D call: TRBD1 (5 bases). There are 13 residues in the CDR3. V lost 6 bases and J lost 0, with 6 bases in between. From germline, CDR1 is MNHEY and CDR2 SVGAGI.